The 23 T cell receptor beta chains below were found in one sample sequenced in a study of cytomegalovirus exposure and HLA in healthy donors. Assay: immunoSEQ multiplex PCR; the TCRdb copy retains only in-frame clones and omits some. Seen here are 110,000 or so clones, approximately 88% observed once, and the top ten hold more than 1.5%. The sample taken for sequencing was PBMCs. Receptors were obtained from a man aged 18 to 29 in good health and CMV-seronegative.

The chain uses TRBV5-6 and TRBJ2-1, with TRBD2 matching over 10 bases. The CDR3 runs to 15 residues. Germline V gene sequence: CDR1 SGHDT, CDR2 YYEEEE. Trimming at V came to 3 bases and at J to 0 bases, leaving 0 bases not matched to a gene. CDR3 sequence (DNA): TGTGCCAGCAGCTCTAGCGGGGGCTCCTACAATGAGCAGTTCTTC. It translates to CASSSSGGSYNEQFF.

The rearrangement uses TRBV28 and TRBJ1-2; D is undetermined. This CDR3 spans 14 amino acids. The germline V and J ends were trimmed by 1 base and 2 bases, with 8 bases remaining between them. CDR1 and CDR2 (germline): MDHEN, SYDVKM. The CDR3 coding sequence is TGTGCCAGCAGTTTATTTGGCAGGAACTATGGCTACACCTTC. Translation: CASSLFGRNYGYTF.

The J gene is TRBJ2-7, the V gene TRBV7-2; 9 bases align to TRBD1. The CDR3 is 16 residues long. V shed 1 base, J shed 2 bases, and the junction held 6 bases outside the gene matches. CDR1 is SGHTA, CDR2 FQGNSA, per germline. The CDR3 is CASSLEGQGLTYEQYF. The CDR3 nucleotides read TGTGCCAGCAGCTTAGAAGGACAGGGGTTGACCTACGAGCAGTACTTC. The full variable domain, rest sourced from reference TRBV7-2 and TRBJ2-7, is GAGVSQSPSNKVTEKGKDVELRCDPISGHTALYWYRQSLGQGLEFLIYFQGNSAPDKSGLPSDRFSAERTGGSVSTLTIQRTQQEDSAVYLCASSLEGQGLTYEQYFGPGTRLTVT.

The J gene is TRBJ2-7, the V gene TRBV5-1; TRBD1 agrees at 10 bases. The CDR3 totals 14 residues. V lost 3 bases to trimming and J lost 5 bases; unmatched junction nucleotides: 5. CDR1 is SGHRS, CDR2 YFSETQ, per germline. In DNA, the CDR3 is TGCGCCAGCAGCTCGACAGGGGGCGTGGACGAGCAGTACTTC. Translation: CASSSTGGVDEQYF.

The chain is built from TRBV2 and TRBJ1-4; 8 bases align to TRBD1. J gave up 8 bases and V 6 bases, and 5 bases lay outside the gene matches. Germline CDR1 and CDR2: SNHLY and FYNNEI. The CDR3 sequence is 13 residues long. The CDR3 coding sequence is TGTGCCAGCAGGACAGGGGAAGACGAAAAACTGTTTTTT. Protein sequence: CASRTGEDEKLFF.

J is TRBJ1-1 and V is TRBV7-2, with D unresolved. From germline, CDR1 is SGHTA and CDR2 FQGNSA. This CDR3 has 15 amino acids. V shed 1 base and J shed 0 bases, with 9 bases lying between them. The CDR3, as DNA: TGTGCCAGCAGCTTAGATTTTACAGTGAACACTGAAGCTTTCTTT. Its protein product is CASSLDFTVNTEAFF.

The V and J genes are TRBV19 and TRBJ2-7; 10 nucleotides match TRBD2. This CDR3 has 15 amino acids. The V and J ends lost 6 bases and 4 bases, in that order; junction bases with no gene match: 9. Germline CDR1 is LNHDA and CDR2 is SQIVND (reference sequence). The CDR3 region has the DNA TGTGCCAGTAGCCCGTCTAGCGGGAGCACTTACGAGCAGTACTTC. Residues: CASSPSSGSTYEQYF.

This clone was picked up one time. The chain recombines TRBV28 with TRBJ1-5, with TRBD1 identical over 7 bases. Germline V lookup: CDR1 MDHEN, CDR2 SYDVKM. The CDR3 has 15 amino acids. V shed 2 bases, J shed 8 bases, and the junction held 9 bases outside the gene matches. The CDR3 DNA sequence: TGTGCCAGCAGTTTAGGCGACAGGGATGTTAAGCCCCAGCATTTT. It translates to CASSLGDRDVKPQHF.

V is TRBV7-8 and J is TRBJ1-2; D might be TRBD1 (5 bases). There are 15 residues in the CDR3. Trimming took 4 bases from V and 2 from J, leaving 14 bases between them. Looked up from germline, CDR1 is SGHVS and CDR2 is FQNEAQ. CDR3 in amino acids: CASSSRMTVNYGYTF. CDR3 DNA: TGTGCCAGCAGCTCGAGAATGACAGTAAACTATGGCTACACCTTC. Together with reference TRBV7-8 and TRBJ1-2, the CDR3 gives the full variable domain: GAGVSQSPRYKVAKRGQDVALRCDPISGHVSLFWYQQALGQGPEFLTYFQNEAQLDKSGLPSDRFFAERPEGSVSTLKIQRTQQEDSAVYLCASSSRMTVNYGYTFGSGTRLTVV.

In the case of this clone: A junction boundary mismatches the germline segment, possibly from a read error. This sequence joins TRBV28 and TRBJ2-1; TRBD2 matches at 11 bases. Germline-derived CDR1 and CDR2 are MDHEN and SYDVKM. The CDR3 sequence is 16 residues long. This CDR3 is CASSTPPGTSGQYALF. CDR3 in DNA: TGTGCCAGCAGTACTCCCCCCGGGACTAGCGGCCAATATGCCCTCTTC. The full variable domain, with the rest looked up from reference TRBV28 and TRBJ2-1, is DVKVTQSSRYLVKRTGEKVFLECVQDMDHENMFWYRQDPGLGLRLIYFSYDVKMKEKGDIPEGYSVSREKKERFSLILESASTNQTSMYLCASSTPPGTSGQYALFGPGTRLTVL.

This chain connects TRBV5-1 to TRBJ2-7; TRBD2 is a possible D gene (6 bases). Germline V gene sequence: CDR1 SGHRS, CDR2 YFSETQ. Trimming cost V 4 bases and J 3 bases, with 8 bases left between them. The CDR3 extends over 12 amino acids. CDR3 coding DNA: TGCGCCAGCAGCGAGACTAGCTACGAGCAGTACTTC. This sequence encodes CASSETSYEQYF.

Only a few counts were recorded for this clone. The chain couples TRBV5-1 to TRBJ2-7; TRBD1 matches at 8 bases. The CDR3 loop spans 11 amino acids. Germline V lookup: CDR1 SGHRS, CDR2 YFSETQ. The junction had 6 bases not matched to a gene; V was cut back by 7 bases and J by 9 bases. The CDR3 nucleotides are TGCGCCAGCCAAGGACAGGGCTGGCAGTACTTC. Translating it yields CASQGQGWQYF.

The CDR3 reads CASNRMGQGYEQYF. The CDR3 DNA sequence: TGTGCCAGCAATAGAATGGGACAGGGCTACGAGCAGTACTTC. This chain joins TRBV27 and TRBJ2-7; 9 nucleotides match TRBD1. Germline V gene data show CDR1 as MNHEY and CDR2 as SMNVEV (reference sequence). The CDR3 is made up of 14 amino acids. V dropped 7 bases and J dropped 3; count of bases not matched to a gene: 7.

The CDR3 DNA is TGCGCCAGCAGCCAAGGGGGGGGGTACTATGGCTACACCTTC. Translating it yields CASSQGGGYYGYTF. The rearrangement joins TRBV4-1 to TRBJ1-2, with D possibly matching TRBD1 (5 bases). V lost 1 base to trimming and J lost 3 bases, with 9 bases between them. Germline V gives CDR1 MGHRA, CDR2 YSYEKL. CDR3 size: 14 residues.

The chain uses TRBV28 and TRBJ1-1; D is unresolved. Germline V gene lookup returns CDR1 MDHEN and CDR2 SYDVKM. The CDR3 length is 12 residues. Trimming stripped 10 bases from V and 4 bases from J, with 13 bases between. CDR3 region: CATLIGSTEAFF. CDR3 bases: TGTGCCACGTTGATCGGGAGCACTGAAGCTTTCTTT.

The gene calls are TRBV27 and TRBJ2-5; TRBD1 matches at 8 bases. CDR1 and CDR2 from the germline V gene are MNHEY and SMNVEV (reference sequence). With V trimmed by 3 bases and J by 1 base, 1 base remained unmatched. There are 14 residues in the CDR3. The CDR3 nucleotides read TGTGCCAGCAGTTTCCAGGGGGCCCAAGAGACCCAGTACTTC. Protein: CASSFQGAQETQYF.

V usage is TRBV6-1 and J usage is TRBJ2-7, with TRBD2 identical over 8 bases. The CDR3 runs to 13 residues. CDR1 and CDR2 (germline): MNHNS, SASEGT. V dropped 4 bases and J dropped 6; count of bases not matched to a gene: 5. In DNA form, the CDR3 reads TGTGCCAGCAGTGCCAGGACTAGCTCCGAGCAGTACTTC. This translates into CASSARTSSEQYF.

The chain couples TRBV28 to TRBJ1-5; a possible D gene is TRBD1 (5 bases). The V and J ends lost 0 bases and 5 bases respectively, with 20 bases between them. Germline values: CDR1 MDHEN, CDR2 SYDVKM. The CDR3 is 18 amino acids. CDR3 amino acids: CASSLCAPHVGPDQPQHF. The CDR3 bases are TGTGCCAGCAGTTTATGCGCCCCACACGTGGGGCCCGATCAGCCCCAGCATTTT. The full variable domain, its missing parts supplied by reference TRBV28 and TRBJ1-5, is DVKVTQSSRYLVKRTGEKVFLECVQDMDHENMFWYRQDPGLGLRLIYFSYDVKMKEKGDIPEGYSVSREKKERFSLILESASTNQTSMYLCASSLCAPHVGPDQPQHFGDGTRLSIL.

The chain couples TRBV7-9 to TRBJ1-3, with D unclear. V gave up 5 bases and J gave up 0 bases, with 8 bases separating them. The CDR3 length is 14 residues. Germline V gene data show CDR1 as SEHNR and CDR2 as FQNEAQ (reference sequence). This CDR3 reads CASSPGSSGNTIYF. CDR3 coding DNA: TGTGCCAGCAGCCCGGGTTCCTCTGGAAACACCATATATTTT.

This chain links TRBV5-4 with TRBJ2-3, with 7 bases that match TRBD2. V lost 4 bases, J lost 1 base, and 6 bases stayed unmatched. CDR1 and CDR2 (germline): SGHNT, YYREEE (reference sequence). The CDR3 spans 15 residues. The CDR3 bases are TGTGCCAGCAGCAACGCCCGGGGGGGCACAGATACGCAGTATTTT. Translated, it gives CASSNARGGTDTQYF.

The CDR3 DNA reads as TGTGCCAGCTCCCTCGCGATTAGCGGGAGTAACAATGAGCAGTTCTTC. This gives the protein CASSLAISGSNNEQFF. The V call is TRBV18, the J call TRBJ2-1; TRBD2 aligns across 9 bases. From germline, CDR1 is KGHSH and CDR2 LQKENI. This CDR3 comprises 16 residues. The V segment lost 6 bases and the J segment 5 bases; nucleotides outside the gene matches: 11.

The V gene is TRBV28, the J gene TRBJ1-2; TRBD1 is a possible D gene (6 bases). The germline gives CDR1 MDHEN, CDR2 SYDVKM. CDR3 length: 18 amino acids. Trimming left V 2 bases short and J 4 bases short, with 23 bases between. The CDR3 loop is CASSLRRLGGGRIYGYTF. The CDR3, as DNA: TGTGCCAGCAGTTTACGTCGTTTGGGCGGGGGCCGAATCTATGGCTACACCTTC.

This clone was picked up one time. The chain joins TRBV5-8 to TRBJ2-1; TRBD1 matches at 10 bases. Germline-derived CDR1 and CDR2 are SGHTS and YDEGEE. The CDR3 runs 14 residues. Trimming cost V 6 bases and J 9 bases; bases outside gene matches: 9. Here the CDR3 reads CASKVVTGGSEQFF. In DNA form, the CDR3 reads TGTGCCAGCAAAGTGGTGACAGGGGGCAGTGAGCAGTTCTTC. The full variable domain, its missing parts supplied by reference TRBV5-8 and TRBJ2-1, is EAGVTQSPTHLIKTRGQQATLRCSPISGHTSVYWYQQALGLGLQFLLWYDEGEERNRGNFPPRFSGRQFPNYSSELNVNALELEDSALYLCASKVVTGGSEQFFGPGTRLTVL.